Listed below are T cell receptor beta chains from one sample, sequenced in a study of regulatory T cells in long-lasting Graves disease. TCRdb reprocessed the multiplex PCR reads with MiXCR, giving one entry per CDR3 protein. Altogether hundreds of thousands of distinct CDR3 sequences are present, about 15% being singletons, with the ten largest covering around 12%. In addition, the sample was reused for a study of T cells in Graves' hyperthyroidism and ophthalmopathy.

This sample comprised peripheral blood mononuclear cells (PBMCs), obtained at new diagnosis, from a patient treated with antithyroid drugs. These receptors came from a man between 18 and 29 years old with Graves disease. Both conserved end residues are part of each CDR3. D genes are given only for firm matches. The size field is filled for only some rows; it gives once, few, many or a size class.

d_gene: .
j_gene: TRBJ1-6
v_gene: TRBV27
abundance: .
CDR3aa: CASSLRQDSYNSPLHF
CDR3nt: TGTGCCAGCAGTTTGCGTCAAGACTCCTATAATTCACCCCTCCACTTT

d_gene: .
j_gene: TRBJ2-3
v_gene: TRBV2
abundance: few
CDR3aa: CASTATWTGDTQYF
CDR3nt: TGTGCCAGCACCGCTACTTGGACCGGGGATACGCAGTATTTT

d_gene: .
j_gene: TRBJ1-5
v_gene: TRBV7-9
abundance: many
CDR3aa: CASSWDPGQPQHF
CDR3nt: TGTGCCAGCAGCTGGGATCCTGGCCAGCCCCAGCATTTT

d_gene: .
j_gene: TRBJ2-7
v_gene: TRBV5-4
abundance: .
CDR3aa: CASSLEATHYEQYF
CDR3nt: TGTGCCAGCAGCTTGGAGGCCACTCACTACGAGCAGTACTTC

d_gene: .
j_gene: TRBJ2-7
v_gene: TRBV12-3/TRBV12-4
abundance: few
CDR3aa: CASSLIAGRSFYEQYF
CDR3nt: TGTGCCAGCAGTTTAATCGCTGGCAGGAGTTTCTACGAGCAGTACTTC

d_gene: .
j_gene: TRBJ2-2
v_gene: TRBV20-1
abundance: few
CDR3aa: CSASPDRTGELFF
CDR3nt: TGCAGTGCTAGTCCCGACAGAACCGGGGAGCTGTTTTTT

d_gene: .
j_gene: TRBJ2-7
v_gene: TRBV7-9
abundance: few
CDR3aa: CASSPTPGTAGYEQYF
CDR3nt: TGTGCCAGCAGCCCAACGCCCGGGACCGCTGGCTACGAGCAGTACTTC

d_gene: .
j_gene: TRBJ2-7
v_gene: TRBV29-1
abundance: .
CDR3aa: CSVVKGYSYEQYF
CDR3nt: TGCAGCGTTGTGAAAGGTTACTCCTACGAGCAGTACTTC

d_gene: .
j_gene: TRBJ1-5
v_gene: TRBV7-8
abundance: .
CDR3aa: CASSPGGRRNQPQHF
CDR3nt: TGTGCCAGCAGCCCCGGGGGCAGGCGGAATCAGCCCCAGCATTTT

d_gene: .
j_gene: TRBJ2-7
v_gene: TRBV2
abundance: .
CDR3aa: CASSEAVGIHYEQYF
CDR3nt: TGTGCCAGCAGTGAAGCAGTAGGAATCCACTACGAGCAGTACTTC

d_gene: .
j_gene: TRBJ2-7
v_gene: TRBV29-1
abundance: many
CDR3aa: CSVVTGSHEQYF
CDR3nt: TGCAGCGTTGTAACAGGGTCCCACGAGCAGTACTTC

d_gene: TRBD2
j_gene: TRBJ2-2
v_gene: TRBV6-4
abundance: .
CDR3aa: CTSSDSAGVTGELFF
CDR3nt: TGTACCAGCAGTGACTCAGCGGGAGTCACCGGGGAGCTGTTTTTT

d_gene: .
j_gene: TRBJ2-3
v_gene: TRBV18
abundance: .
CDR3aa: CVSSPFTDTQYF
CDR3nt: TGTGTCAGCTCACCTTTCACAGATACGCAGTATTTT

d_gene: .
j_gene: TRBJ2-7
v_gene: TRBV6-1
abundance: few
CDR3aa: CASSETSTEQYF
CDR3nt: TGTGCCAGCAGTGAAACTAGTACCGAGCAGTACTTC

d_gene: TRBD1
j_gene: TRBJ2-3
v_gene: TRBV5-6
abundance: .
CDR3aa: CASSSLPRDSGLAQYF
CDR3nt: TGTGCCAGCAGCTCATTGCCCCGGGACAGCGGTCTGGCGCAGTATTTT

d_gene: TRBD2
j_gene: TRBJ2-1
v_gene: TRBV5-1
abundance: many
CDR3aa: CASSLTGLAGADYNEQFF
CDR3nt: TGCGCCAGCAGCTTGACGGGACTAGCGGGAGCCGATTACAATGAGCAGTTCTTC

d_gene: .
j_gene: TRBJ1-4
v_gene: TRBV3-1
abundance: many
CDR3aa: CASSQAGGHEKLFF
CDR3nt: TGTGCCAGCAGCCAAGCTGGTGGTCATGAAAAACTGTTTTTT

d_gene: TRBD1
j_gene: TRBJ1-2
v_gene: TRBV18
abundance: few
CDR3aa: CASSPGGQGLGDGYTF
CDR3nt: TGTGCCAGCTCACCTGGAGGACAGGGACTTGGGGATGGCTACACCTTC

d_gene: .
j_gene: TRBJ2-7
v_gene: TRBV10-3
abundance: many
CDR3aa: CAISGTDAYEQYF
CDR3nt: TGTGCCATCAGTGGGACAGACGCCTACGAGCAGTACTTC

d_gene: .
j_gene: TRBJ2-7
v_gene: TRBV18
abundance: many
CDR3aa: CASSPPSSNEQYF
CDR3nt: TGTGCCAGCTCACCCCCGTCGTCAAACGAGCAGTACTTC

d_gene: TRBD2
j_gene: TRBJ2-3
v_gene: TRBV7-8
abundance: many
CDR3aa: CASSLPSKRTSGRTDTQYF
CDR3nt: TGTGCCAGCAGCTTACCCTCGAAACGGACTAGCGGGAGAACAGATACGCAGTATTTT

d_gene: .
j_gene: TRBJ2-7
v_gene: TRBV2
abundance: .
CDR3aa: CASRPSGLSSYEQYF
CDR3nt: TGTGCCAGCAGACCCAGCGGGCTCAGCTCCTACGAGCAGTACTTC

d_gene: .
j_gene: TRBJ1-2
v_gene: TRBV6-1
abundance: many
CDR3aa: CASAGSGYGYTF
CDR3nt: TGTGCCAGCGCAGGTTCTGGCTATGGCTACACCTTC

d_gene: .
j_gene: TRBJ2-7
v_gene: TRBV7-9
abundance: many
CDR3aa: CASSEGLTDYEQYF
CDR3nt: TGTGCCAGCAGCGAGGGACTGACGGACTACGAGCAGTACTTC

d_gene: .
j_gene: TRBJ1-2
v_gene: TRBV3-1
abundance: .
CDR3aa: CASSHTSLANYGYTF
CDR3nt: TGTGCCAGCAGCCACACCAGTTTAGCTAACTATGGCTACACCTTC

d_gene: .
j_gene: TRBJ2-2
v_gene: TRBV20-1
abundance: many
CDR3aa: CSARAVPGPIRANTGELFF
CDR3nt: TGCAGTGCTAGAGCCGTACCGGGACCGATTAGAGCGAACACCGGGGAGCTGTTTTTT

d_gene: TRBD2
j_gene: TRBJ2-5
v_gene: TRBV9
abundance: .
CDR3aa: CASSEEGLAGGETQYF
CDR3nt: TGTGCCAGCAGCGAAGAGGGACTAGCGGGAGGTGAGACCCAGTACTTC

d_gene: .
j_gene: TRBJ2-7
v_gene: TRBV12-3/TRBV12-4
abundance: many
CDR3aa: CASSLMAAHYEQYF
CDR3nt: TGTGCCAGCAGTTTAATGGCAGCACACTACGAGCAGTACTTC

d_gene: .
j_gene: TRBJ1-5
v_gene: TRBV24-1
abundance: .
CDR3aa: CATSSGRLNQPQHF
CDR3nt: TGTGCCACCAGTAGTGGCAGGCTCAATCAGCCCCAGCATTTT